This record looks at one T cell receptor (beta chain) sequence and its context. The clone's antigen remains unknown. Per-nucleotide qualities are absent, and no much larger clonotype sits a single base away. TCRbeta CDR3 regions were amplified from genomic DNA using the immunoSEQ Assay, a bias-controlled multiplex PCR. As for the authors' bioinformatics: The number of nucleated cells in each sample was estimated by amplification of reference gene primers within the assay. To quantify the absolute abundance of each unique TCRbeta CDR3 rearrangement, sequence reads were collapsed and filtered. For each sample, productive Simpson clonality was calculated by taking the square root of Simpson's diversity index across productive rearrangements. TCRdb took over this immuneACCESS table, retaining in-frame rearrangements with V and J assigned. Such tables are incomplete; in checked studies, under half of the missing clones stem from an unresolved V gene, and the remainder is unexplained. The V and J calls and the clone size are those of that table, but D and trimming were determined from the DNA. For this sample the table gives 200,000 to 300,000 clones, of which approximately 83% were detected only once. The ten largest clones represent just over 3% of the sample.

The data were obtained in a study of blood T cell repertoires in COVID-19 (dated by TCRdb to about 2020). About the full investigation: Samples from collaborators originated in the United States, Italy and Spain and spanned both the acute and convalescent phases of COVID-19. The material from the prospective study consisted of cDNA or gDNA derived from T cells, B-cell-depleted T cells, or PBMCs. Subjects who had been exposed to COVID-19, were actively infected with it, or had recovered from it provided the deeply sampled blood TCRbeta repertoires that made up the dataset. A freely available public database, intended as a resource for researchers studying the immune response to SARS-CoV-2, is where the repertoires were released. Samples came from the ongoing ImmuneRACE study (first 160 participants) plus 1,254 subjects from 6 global collaborators. A de-identified subject ID, COVID-19 status, age in years and sex were almost always included in the sample metadata. Where HLA class I and class II types were available, the types were taken from metadata supplied by the sample provider, not from assay-based typing.

The CDR3 holds 13 amino acids from the cysteine to the phenylalanine. The CDR3 DNA has 39 bases and is translated from base 1. The V and J ends are trimmed by 3 bases and 8 bases, leaving 13 bases between them. A second Seattle source provided samples from volunteer blood donors who had recovered from COVID-19. Collaborating institutions collected whole blood in K2EDTA tubes following their own protocols. For TCRbeta analysis, collaborator samples were shipped as frozen whole blood, as isolated PBMCs, or as DNA extracted from either sample type. Overall study outcomes, separate from this receptor: Clinical and demographic metadata were provided uncurated, with the amount varying by source and participant.

The receptor's source is a woman in her twenties or thirties who had recovered from COVID-19. The sequencing input was peripheral blood. Here the chain combines TRBV12-3 or TRBV12-4 and TRBJ1-2; TRBD1 is possibly the D segment (6 matching bases). The DNA sequence is given as TGTGCCAGCAGTTTGACAGGCCTACGGGGCTACACCTTC. Its protein product is CASSLTGLRGYTF.